This T cell receptor (beta chain) comes out of a study of T cell responses to AZD1222 COVID-19 vaccine. This clone was seen once. Its target is not known. Whole-study findings and limits: Baseline seropositivity occurred in only six or seven AZD1222 recipients.

Produced via immunoSEQ multiplex PCR; TCRdb's table is partial and in-frame only. The table shows around 190,000 clones, with over 80% occurring only once. The sequences come from peripheral blood, collected on day 0 of AZD1222 vaccination. The sequence was obtained from an adult in good health.

The CDR3 reads CASSGRQGDYGYTF. The DNA of the CDR3 is TGTGCCAGCAGTGGGAGACAGGGGGACTATGGCTACACCTTC. The chain is built from TRBV25-1 and TRBJ1-2; the match to TRBD1 covers 9 bases. The germline CDR1 and CDR2 sequences are MGHDK and SYGVNS. The ends lost 4 bases at V and 3 bases at J; junction bases unmatched: 3. This CDR3 has 14 residues.